This TCR beta chain was sequenced in a study of CD8 T cells in ankylosing spondylitis. Study outcomes and limitations: Matched ankylosing spondylitis synovial fluid reportedly showed significant enrichment of disease-linked clones.

With regard to this clonotype: Its cognate antigen is unknown.

Researchers built TCR beta libraries using quantitative 5'-RACE with molecular barcodes. TCRdb re-analysed the 5' RACE reads in MiXCR, keeping a single row per CDR3 protein. This table has hundreds of thousands of distinct CDR3 sequences, 20% appearing once. The junction had 11 bases not matched to a gene; V was cut back by 5 bases and J by 5 bases. The CDR3 covers 15 residues. What was sequenced was blood, either unsorted or a sorted T cell fraction (not recorded which). This chain joins TRBV12-3 or TRBV12-4 and TRBJ1-2, with 7 bases aligning to TRBD1. The origin of this receptor is a male donor with ankylosing spondylitis or in good health (not recorded which). The CDR3 region has the DNA TGTGCCAGCAGTCCCTCCGGGACAGCCCATTATGGCTACACCTTC. Protein: CASSPSGTAHYGYTF.